Here is one T cell receptor (beta chain) with its context. No antigen is known for it. Per-base qualities were not stored, and no clone one base away is much larger. Library creation used the immunoSEQ multiplex PCR assay. The paper's processing steps were these. Repertoire diversity was quantified with Shannon entropy, accounting for clonal size distribution. Clonotype distribution inequality was measured with the Gini-Simpson index (Simpson_1-D). TCRdb took this table from immuneACCESS and kept in-frame rearrangements with V and J called. Such tables lack part of the clones; where checked against another copy, unresolved V genes explain under half of the gap, and the rest is unexplained. Clone size and V and J calls were adopted from that table, with D and trimming inferred from the DNA. Across this sample there are tens of thousands of clones, with approximately 85% seen only once. Jointly, the top ten make up around 2.4% of the sample.

There are 15 amino acids in the CDR3, from cysteine to phenylalanine inclusive. Here the CDR3 DNA is all that survives: 45 bases in frame from base 1. The germline ends are 16 bases apart after V is trimmed by 0 bases and J by 10 bases. Reading the germline V gene (reference sequence) gives CDR1 GTSNPN and CDR2 SVGIG. This sample was included in a study of stem cell transplantation in POMP-related autoinflammatory disease (dated by TCRdb to 2020 to 2023). As for the study more broadly: The study hypothesized that defective thymoproteasomes impair MHC class I-dependent CD8+ T-cell differentiation and positive selection, skewing the TRB repertoire. Prior to transplant, the patients had skewing toward CD4+ naive T cells, low CD8+ T-cell proportions, and reduced T-cell cytokine secretion. The effect of POMP deficiency on T-cell receptor beta repertoire diversity and CDR3 characteristics was assessed by high-throughput TRB sequencing.

This sample's time point label indicates: before hematopoietic stem cell transplant. PRAID was characterized by prominent immunodeficiency alongside autoinflammation. Before TRB sequencing, T-cell subsets (conventional T cells, CD8+ T cells, regulatory T cells, T follicular helper cells) were sorted. Study-wide conclusions, independent of this receptor: The trend toward lower diversity and increased clonality in PRAID patients was statistically significant only for regulatory T cells. PRAID patients showed a restricted number of unique TRB V-J gene pairings. A trend toward lower TRB diversity and higher clonality was observed in PRAID patients across all analyzed T-cell subsets.

The sequence is built from TRBV30 and TRBJ1-6, with TRBD1 tentatively as D gene (5 bases match). The input for sequencing was CD4+ T cells from PBMCs, taken before stem cell transplantation. The TCR was taken from a human donor with POMP-related autoinflammation and immune dysregulation (PRAID). The DNA is as follows: TGTGCCTGGAGTGTACGCGGGGCGGGGGACTCACCCCTCCACTTT. Its amino acids are CAWSVRGAGDSPLHF.